The 22 T cell receptor beta chains listed next were all sequenced from one sample in a study of blood T cell repertoires in COVID-19. Using immunoSEQ multiplex PCR, the repertoire was profiled, and TCRdb retains in-frame clones only, with some absent. The sample yields 200,000 to 300,000 clones, about 87% seen once. Sequenced: peripheral blood. The source is a woman in her fifties or sixties with COVID-19, enrolled during active disease.

The chain employs TRBV9 and TRBJ2-5; 7 nucleotides agree with TRBD2. The junction had 4 bases not matched to a gene; V was cut back by 0 bases and J by 2 bases. Germline V gene sequence: CDR1 SGDLS, CDR2 YYNGEE. The CDR3 length is 15 residues. CDR3 in amino acids: CASSVAQRGQETQYF. The CDR3 DNA is TGTGCCAGCAGCGTAGCCCAGCGGGGACAAGAGACCCAGTACTTC. The entire variable domain, with the rest obtained from reference TRBV9 and TRBJ2-5, is as follows: DSGVTQTPKHLITATGQRVTLRCSPRSGDLSVYWYQQSLDQGLQFLIQYYNGEERAKGNILERFSAQQFPDLHSELNLSSLELGDSALYFCASSVAQRGQETQYFGPGTRLLVL.

J is TRBJ2-1 and V is TRBV5-1, with 9 bases matching TRBD2. The CDR3 contains 17 residues. Losses at the gene ends were 1 base for V and 1 base for J; bases not matched to a gene: 6. Germline V gene sequence: CDR1 SGHRS, CDR2 YFSETQ. This CDR3 reads CASSLFAAGGSYNEQFF. The CDR3 DNA follows: TGCGCCAGCAGCTTGTTCGCCGCGGGAGGGTCCTACAATGAGCAGTTCTTC. Drawing the rest from reference TRBV5-1 and TRBJ2-1, the complete variable domain is KAGVTQTPRYLIKTRGQQVTLSCSPISGHRSVSWYQQTPGQGLQFLFEYFSETQRNKGNFPGRFSGRQFSNSRSEMNVSTLELGDSALYLCASSLFAAGGSYNEQFFGPGTRLTVL.

The chain links TRBV11-2 to TRBJ1-6; TRBD1 agrees at 7 bases. Germline CDR1 SGHAT, CDR2 FQNNGV. V lost 3 bases and J lost 7; bases outside the gene matches: 6. The CDR3 loop spans 15 amino acids. Here the CDR3 DNA reads TGTGCCAGCAGCTTGAGGGGGCTGGGCAATTCACCCCTCCACTTT. Its translation is CASSLRGLGNSPLHF.

A single count supports this clone. CDR3 DNA: TGTGCCAGCAGTCCATTCTCCGGGAGGAGTGAAAAACTGTTTTTT. It yields the protein CASSPFSGRSEKLFF. The V gene is TRBV28, the J gene TRBJ1-4; D gene unclear. Germline V gene sequence: CDR1 MDHEN, CDR2 SYDVKM. The V and J ends lost 5 bases and 7 bases respectively, with 17 bases between them. The CDR3 consists of 15 residues.

V and J are TRBV5-6 and TRBJ2-7; tentative D call: TRBD2 (6 bases). Between the trimmed V and J ends, which lost 4 bases and 5 bases, there was a span of 10 bases. CDR3 length equals 12 residues. From germline, CDR1 is SGHDT and CDR2 YYEEEE. DNA for the CDR3: TGTGCCAGCAGCCGCGGGACTCACGAGCAGTACTTC. It translates to CASSRGTHEQYF.

This chain connects TRBV29-1 to TRBJ2-1, with D perhaps TRBD1 (7 bases). The CDR3 contains 12 residues. Trimming left V 4 bases short and J 10 bases short, with 14 bases between. Germline-derived CDR1 and CDR2 are SQVTM and ANQGSEA. The CDR3 protein is CSVVSGGREQFF. The CDR3 DNA follows: TGCAGCGTTGTGTCAGGGGGGCGCGAGCAGTTCTTC.

The V call is TRBV6-5, the J call TRBJ1-3; D is ambiguous. The germline V and J ends were trimmed by 6 bases and 3 bases, with 15 bases remaining between them. The CDR3 is made up of 15 amino acids. The germline V gene encodes CDR1 MNHEY and CDR2 SVGAGI. CDR3 bases: TGTGCCAGCAGAGCCGACTATCTCTTTGGAAACACCATATATTTT. It encodes CASRADYLFGNTIYF.

V and J are TRBV24-1 and TRBJ2-1, with TRBD2 matching 10 bases. The J segment lost 8 bases and the V segment lost 2 bases, leaving 14 bases of the junction unmatched. The CDR3 spans 18 residues. Germline values: CDR1 KGHDR, CDR2 SFDVKD. DNA for the CDR3: TGTGCCACCAGTGATTCCCTCCAGAGCGGGAGGGGGAGGTATGAGCAGTTCTTC. It translates to CATSDSLQSGRGRYEQFF.

The V and J genes are TRBV28 and TRBJ2-3; 7 bases line up with TRBD2. Germline assignment: CDR1 MDHEN and CDR2 SYDVKM. The V gene end was trimmed by 8 bases and the J gene end by 1 base; junction bases not matched to a gene: 15. CDR3 length: 17 amino acids. CDR3 DNA: TGTGCCAGCTCTGGGGTAGTCGGGGGGATTGGCACAGATACGCAGTATTTT. Protein: CASSGVVGGIGTDTQYF.

This clone was found a few times. The rearrangement joins TRBV5-6 to TRBJ2-2, with TRBD2 matching over 10 bases. CDR3 length: 16 residues. With V trimmed by 1 base and J by 8 bases, 8 bases remained unmatched. Germline values: CDR1 SGHDT, CDR2 YYEEEE. The CDR3 nucleotides are TGTGCCAGCAGCTTGACCCCTAGCGGGAGAGCTGGGGAGCTGTTTTTT. Protein: CASSLTPSGRAGELFF.

The J gene is TRBJ2-7, the V gene TRBV27, with D perhaps matching TRBD2 (6 bases). Trimming removed 2 bases from V and 5 bases from J, with 16 bases in between. Germline values: CDR1 MNHEY, CDR2 SMNVEV (reference sequence). The CDR3 runs to 15 residues. CDR3 nucleotide sequence: TGTGCCAGCAGTTTAACGGGCGGAGGGCACCACGAGCAGTACTTC. Translated: CASSLTGGGHHEQYF.

This clone was counted a single time. V and J are TRBV9 and TRBJ1-3, with no clear D. This CDR3 contains 14 residues. Germline CDR1 reads SGDLS; CDR2 reads YYNGEE. The germline V and J ends were trimmed by 5 bases and 2 bases, with 11 bases remaining between them. The CDR3 reads CASRPGGTGNTIYF. For the CDR3, the DNA is TGTGCCAGCAGACCAGGAGGGACTGGAAACACCATATATTTT. Looking up the rest from reference TRBV9 and TRBJ1-3 gives the full variable domain: DSGVTQTPKHLITATGQRVTLRCSPRSGDLSVYWYQQSLDQGLQFLIQYYNGEERAKGNILERFSAQQFPDLHSELNLSSLELGDSALYFCASRPGGTGNTIYFGEGSWLTVV.

The V call is TRBV27, the J call TRBJ2-4; the D gene is possibly TRBD2 (7 bases). The CDR3 has 17 residues. The germline gives CDR1 MNHEY, CDR2 SMNVEV (reference sequence). V was cut by 8 bases and J by 1 base, with 21 bases left in between. CDR3 bases: TGTGCCAGCCGGAGGACCGGGGGGCATGGGGCCAAAAACATTCAGTACTTC. Translating gives CASRRTGGHGAKNIQYF.

The CDR3 sequence is CATSTRGGYEQYF. The CDR3 nucleotides read TGTGCCACCAGTACCCGCGGGGGTTACGAGCAGTACTTC. V gene TRBV24-1 combines with J gene TRBJ2-7; 7 bases map to TRBD2. The CDR3 consists of 13 residues. CDR1 is KGHDR and CDR2 is SFDVKD in the germline V gene. J lost 4 bases, V lost 6 bases, and 5 bases had no gene match.

This clone was seen more than once but under ten times. The chain employs TRBV7-6 and TRBJ2-7; D is unresolved. Germline V gene sequence: CDR1 SGHVS, CDR2 FNYEAQ. The CDR3 is 15 amino acids. V was trimmed by 3 bases and J by 0 bases, leaving 12 bases between them. The CDR3 here is CASSFQDFSSYEQYF. The CDR3 DNA is TGTGCCAGCAGCTTCCAAGATTTTAGCTCCTACGAGCAGTACTTC.

The gene calls are TRBV28 and TRBJ1-6; D call uncertain. CDR1 MDHEN and CDR2 SYDVKM come from the germline V gene. V lost 3 bases to trimming and J lost 9 bases, with 3 bases between them. CDR3 size: 11 residues. CDR3 in DNA: TGTGCCAGCAGTTTTAGTTCACCCCTCCACTTT. Translating gives CASSFSSPLHF.

The rearrangement links TRBV11-3 to TRBJ2-7, with a tentative D call TRBD1 (7 bases). This CDR3 has 14 amino acids. Germline-derived CDR1 and CDR2 are SGHNT and YENEEA. The V gene lost 1 base and the J gene lost 5 bases, with 12 bases spanning the gap. This chain's CDR3 is CASSLAGRGDEQYF. The CDR3 DNA reads TGTGCCAGCAGCTTAGCTGGCAGGGGGGACGAGCAGTACTTC.

The sample holds a few counts of this clone. The chain links TRBV29-1 to TRBJ1-1; D ambiguous. The CDR3 has 14 residues. The germline V gene has CDR1 SQVTM and CDR2 ANQGSEA. Between the trimmed V and J ends, which lost 2 bases and 0 bases, there was a span of 10 bases. CDR3 coding DNA: TGCAGCGTTGAACCACAGTACATGAACACTGAAGCTTTCTTT. Its translation: CSVEPQYMNTEAFF.

The chain carries TRBV6-5 and TRBJ1-1, with 8 nucleotides matching TRBD1. Trimming cost V 6 bases and J 5 bases; bases outside gene matches: 11. The CDR3 is 15 residues long. Germline-derived CDR1 and CDR2 are MNHEY and SVGAGI. DNA of the CDR3: TGTGCCAGCAGCGGCCCGGGACAGGCGGAGACTGAAGCTTTCTTT. Translating it yields CASSGPGQAETEAFF.

This clone was detected only once. V usage is TRBV4-2 and J usage is TRBJ2-7, with 13 bases that match TRBD2. V lost 6 bases and J lost 3; bases outside the gene matches: 5. The V gene's germline CDR1 is LGHNA and CDR2 YNFKEQ. The CDR3 runs to 15 residues. The CDR3 loop is CASREGLAGLYEQYF. As DNA, the CDR3 is TGTGCCAGCAGGGAGGGACTAGCGGGGCTCTACGAGCAGTACTTC.

The V gene is TRBV28, the J gene TRBJ1-1, with 7 bases fitting TRBD1. Trimming cost V 7 bases and J 5 bases; bases outside gene matches: 4. Germline CDR1 and CDR2: MDHEN and SYDVKM. This CDR3 comprises 12 residues. The CDR3 nucleotides are TGTGCCAGCAAAACGACAGGGACTGAAGCTTTCTTT. Translating gives CASKTTGTEAFF.

The chain uses TRBV6-5 and TRBJ2-1; TRBD2 is a possible D gene (6 bases). CDR1 is MNHEY and CDR2 is SVGAGI in the germline V gene. Deletions cut 6 bases from V and 6 bases from J, with 15 bases between. The CDR3 runs 14 residues. The CDR3 DNA is TGTGCCAGCAGCCCGGCGGGGCCGTTCAATGAGCAGTTCTTC. It is translated as CASSPAGPFNEQFF.